The source of this T cell receptor (beta chain) is a study of OX40 agonist ivuxolimab in advanced cancers. For the study in its entirety: Ivuxolimab was a fully human IgG2 agonistic monoclonal antibody targeting the costimulatory receptor OX40 (CD134). Partial responses were achieved by three dose-escalation patients, of whom one had hepatocellular carcinoma and two had cutaneous melanoma. The monotherapy dose-escalation portion (N ≈ 56 patients) of the phase I ivuxolimab trial is reported in the paper. Peripheral TCRbeta sequencing was intended to test whether TCR sequence diversity was altered and clonal T-cell expansion was caused by ivuxolimab. A male proportion of roughly 80% and a mean age of roughly 58 years, ranging from roughly 20 to 80, were recorded for the dose-escalation cohort. Intravenous ivuxolimab was administered to patients every 2 weeks at six dose levels: 0.01, 0.1, 0.3, 1.5, 3 and 10 mg/kg. Prior anti-PD-1, anti-PD-L1 or anti-CTLA-4 therapy was permitted, and checkpoint inhibitors had been received by around 39% of dose-escalation patients. Among the roughly 54 dose-escalation patients, about 20 had hepatocellular carcinoma, about 15 melanoma, 9 renal cell carcinoma and 9 head and neck cancer. The paper's findings and limits, for the study overall: Clonal expansion of both CD4+ and CD8+ blood T cells was observed from baseline to week 6 at doses 0.1 to 3.0 mg/kg. Low levels of normalized T-cell clonal expansion were also shown by some nonresponding patients. Partial responders in the 0.1-3.0 mg/kg groups had among the lowest normalized peripheral clonal expansion, especially among CD8+ T cells. The antigen specificity of the peripheral T cells that underwent clonal expansion was not determined. On average, CD8+ T cells showed more expanded clones than CD4+ T cells after ivuxolimab.

Patients with autoimmune disease history or receiving systemic immunosuppression were excluded from the trial. Peripheral blood for TCR sequencing was collected from all dose cohorts at baseline, on cycle 4 day 1, and on cycle 7 day 1. The samples were taken from a phase I, first-in-human, multicenter, open-label dose-escalation trial of ivuxolimab. Adults with locally advanced or metastatic head and neck squamous cell, hepatocellular, melanoma or renal cell carcinoma were enrolled in the trial. Before TCR sequencing, CD4+ T cells and CD8+ T cells were sorted from peripheral blood as separate populations. About this clone: This clone's antigen is unknown. No per-base quality is available; no much larger clone lies one base away.

Genomic DNA was isolated from the sorted cells so that the TCRbeta CDR3 region could be sequenced. The immunoSEQ Assay was used to sequence the TCRbeta CDR3 regions. Here the immuneACCESS table is served through TCRdb, limited to in-frame sequences with V and J called. Missing clones are a known gap in these copies; in checked studies unresolved V genes cover under half, and the rest lacks a known reason. The sample table lists tens of thousands of clones, 85% to 90% of them with a count of one. Around 6.5% of the sample rests with the top ten. This clonotype was sampled from an adult with an advanced solid tumor such as melanoma, head and neck, liver or kidney cancer. The sequences come from CD4+ or CD8+ T cells sorted from blood, collected in a trial of the OX40 agonist ivuxolimab.

The encoded CDR3 is CASRQTGGAGQETQYF. In nucleotide form, the sequence is TGCGCCAGCAGACAGACAGGGGGCGCGGGGCAAGAGACCCAGTACTTC. The V and J segments used are TRBV4-1 and TRBJ2-5; 10 central bases correspond to TRBD1. The CDR3 starts with the cysteine, ends with the phenylalanine, and has 16 residues. The sequence is cut down to CDR3 DNA, 48 bases in frame from base 1. CDR1 and CDR2 were assigned from the germline V gene as MGHRA and YSYEKL. At the junction V is shortened by 6 bases and J by 2 bases; bases outside the gene matches: 9.